This is a list of T cell receptor beta chains from one sample in a study of CD8 T cells in Susac syndrome. TCRdb reprocessed the immunoSEQ multiplex PCR reads with MiXCR, giving one entry per CDR3 protein. The sample has under 110,000 distinct CDR3 sequences; roughly 94% are singletons. Sequencing used CD8+ T cells from PBMCs. These TCRs come from a human donor with Susac syndrome. Both conserved end residues are part of each CDR3. D genes are given only for firm matches. Some rows mark clone size as missing; the rest say once, few, many or name a class of expanded clone.

v_gene: TRBV20-1; j_gene: TRBJ2-5; abundance: .; d_gene: .; CDR3aa: CSAHRDWEETQYF; CDR3nt: TGCAGTGCTCACCGGGACTGGGAAGAGACCCAGTACTTC
v_gene: TRBV11-1; j_gene: TRBJ2-3; abundance: .; d_gene: .; CDR3aa: CASSSLSDTQYF; CDR3nt: TGTGCCAGCAGCTCCCTCAGTGATACGCAGTATTTT
v_gene: TRBV12-3/TRBV12-4; j_gene: TRBJ1-5; abundance: .; d_gene: .; CDR3aa: CASSSRLGKPQHF; CDR3nt: TGTGCCAGCAGTTCCCGTTTAGGGAAGCCCCAGCATTTT
v_gene: TRBV7-9; j_gene: TRBJ2-7; abundance: .; d_gene: .; CDR3aa: CASSPREGHEQYF; CDR3nt: TGTGCCAGCAGCCCGAGGGAAGGTCACGAGCAGTACTTC
v_gene: TRBV6-2/TRBV6-3; j_gene: TRBJ1-2; abundance: .; d_gene: .; CDR3aa: CATDSNYGYTF; CDR3nt: TGTGCCACTGACAGCAACTATGGCTACACCTTC
v_gene: TRBV12-3/TRBV12-4; j_gene: TRBJ2-1; abundance: once; d_gene: TRBD2; CDR3aa: CASSQTSGGDNEQFF; CDR3nt: TGTGCCAGCAGCCAGACTAGCGGGGGGGACAATGAGCAGTTCTTC
v_gene: TRBV20-1; j_gene: TRBJ2-7; abundance: .; d_gene: .; CDR3aa: CSAPRRAGRIHEQYF; CDR3nt: TGCAGTGCACCCCGTCGGGCAGGGAGAATCCACGAGCAGTACTTC
v_gene: TRBV15; j_gene: TRBJ2-1; abundance: .; d_gene: .; CDR3aa: CATSRSRGSSLEQFF; CDR3nt: TGTGCCACCAGCAGATCTCGAGGGAGTTCATTAGAGCAGTTCTTC
v_gene: TRBV24-1; j_gene: TRBJ2-3; abundance: .; d_gene: TRBD2; CDR3aa: CATSERLAGGLPSNTQYF; CDR3nt: TGTGCCACCAGTGAGCGGCTAGCGGGGGGCCTTCCCTCAAATACGCAGTATTTT
v_gene: TRBV9; j_gene: TRBJ2-3; abundance: once; d_gene: TRBD2; CDR3aa: CASSSPGGAYEDTQYF; CDR3nt: TGTGCCAGCAGCTCCCCCGGGGGGGCCTATGAAGATACGCAGTATTTT
v_gene: TRBV14; j_gene: TRBJ2-1; abundance: .; d_gene: .; CDR3aa: CASSQDRGRVLNEQFF; CDR3nt: TGTGCCAGCAGCCAAGATCGTGGCAGGGTTTTGAATGAGCAGTTCTTC
v_gene: TRBV7-9; j_gene: TRBJ2-1; abundance: .; d_gene: TRBD1; CDR3aa: CASSLLDRGFHEQFF; CDR3nt: TGTGCCAGCAGCTTATTGGACAGGGGGTTCCATGAGCAGTTCTTC
v_gene: TRBV9; j_gene: TRBJ1-2; abundance: .; d_gene: TRBD1; CDR3aa: CASSGDRGPNYGYTF; CDR3nt: TGTGCCAGCAGCGGCGACAGGGGACCTAACTATGGCTACACCTTC
v_gene: TRBV24-1; j_gene: TRBJ1-2; abundance: .; d_gene: .; CDR3aa: CATSDSFINYGYTF; CDR3nt: TGTGCCACCAGTGATTCCTTCATTAACTATGGCTACACCTTC
v_gene: TRBV12-3/TRBV12-4; j_gene: TRBJ2-7; abundance: .; d_gene: .; CDR3aa: CASSPTDPYEQYF; CDR3nt: TGTGCCAGCAGCCCGACAGACCCCTACGAGCAGTACTTC
v_gene: TRBV3-1; j_gene: TRBJ2-2; abundance: once; d_gene: .; CDR3aa: CASTGVNTGELFF; CDR3nt: TGTGCCAGCACCGGGGTTAACACCGGGGAGCTGTTTTTT
v_gene: TRBV6-2/TRBV6-3; j_gene: TRBJ2-1; abundance: .; d_gene: TRBD2; CDR3aa: CASSHWTSGGNEQFF; CDR3nt: TGTGCCAGCAGTCACTGGACTAGCGGGGGCAATGAGCAGTTCTTC
v_gene: TRBV7-8; j_gene: TRBJ2-6; abundance: .; d_gene: .; CDR3aa: CASSQLGHQSGANVLTF; CDR3nt: TGTGCCAGCAGCCAGCTAGGGCACCAGTCTGGGGCCAACGTCCTGACTTTC
v_gene: TRBV9; j_gene: TRBJ2-5; abundance: .; d_gene: TRBD2; CDR3aa: CASSALSGGETQYF; CDR3nt: TGTGCCAGCAGCGCCCTGAGCGGGGGTGAGACCCAGTACTTC
v_gene: TRBV11-1; j_gene: TRBJ2-1; abundance: .; d_gene: .; CDR3aa: CASSLASTGGAGHEQFF; CDR3nt: TGTGCCAGCAGCTTAGCGTCTACAGGGGGGGCTGGCCATGAGCAGTTCTTC
v_gene: TRBV20-1; j_gene: TRBJ1-1; abundance: once; d_gene: .; CDR3aa: CSAGVREAFF; CDR3nt: TGCAGTGCGGGGGTGAGGGAAGCTTTCTTT
v_gene: TRBV9; j_gene: TRBJ1-1; abundance: .; d_gene: .; CDR3aa: CASSSSPLNTEAFF; CDR3nt: TGTGCCAGCAGCTCCTCACCCCTGAACACTGAAGCTTTCTTT
v_gene: TRBV12-3/TRBV12-4; j_gene: TRBJ1-1; abundance: once; d_gene: .; CDR3aa: CASSPSPMNTEAFF; CDR3nt: TGTGCCAGCAGTCCTTCTCCGATGAACACTGAAGCTTTCTTT
v_gene: TRBV12-5; j_gene: TRBJ1-2; abundance: .; d_gene: .; CDR3aa: CASGLTPGGAVNYGYTF; CDR3nt: TGTGCTAGTGGTTTGACCCCGGGGGGGGCGGTCAACTATGGCTACACCTTC
v_gene: TRBV27; j_gene: TRBJ1-6; abundance: .; d_gene: .; CDR3aa: CASSPGSYSPLHF; CDR3nt: TGTGCCAGCAGCCCAGGGAGCTATTCACCCCTCCACTTT
v_gene: TRBV25-1; j_gene: TRBJ1-2; abundance: .; d_gene: TRBD1; CDR3aa: CAIGTGVGYTF; CDR3nt: TGTGCCATCGGGACAGGGGTTGGCTACACCTTC
v_gene: TRBV3-1; j_gene: TRBJ2-7; abundance: .; d_gene: TRBD2; CDR3aa: CASSPGLTLSQYF; CDR3nt: TGTGCCAGCAGTCCGGGACTAACCCTAAGTCAGTACTTC